Only one count was recorded for the clone carrying this T cell receptor beta chain. These data come from a study of blood T cell repertoires in COVID-19. Study-level information: From the United States, Italy and Spain came samples of acute and convalescent COVID-19. In each case, the material was cDNA or gDNA derived from T cells, B-cell-depleted T cells, or PBMCs.

Germline V gene lookup returns CDR1 SNHLY and CDR2 FYNNEI. Between the trimmed V and J ends, which lost 2 bases and 4 bases, there was a span of 11 bases. The CDR3 runs to 14 residues. Original data processing: It was from reference gene primer amplification that nucleated cell counts were estimated. The table came from immunoSEQ multiplex PCR; TCRdb's copy has only in-frame clones and leaves some out. V and J calls and clone size follow that table, whereas D and trimming were derived from the DNA. The sample lists under 150,000 clones, about 90% occurring once. Sequencing input: peripheral blood. V is TRBV2 and J is TRBJ1-2; D perhaps matches TRBD1 (6 bases). This receptor was obtained from a man between 45 and 60 years old with active COVID-19. The CDR3 region is CASSENNRAYGYTF. The CDR3 coding sequence is TGTGCCAGCAGTGAAAACAACAGGGCCTATGGCTACACCTTC.